A single sample gave rise to the 26 T cell receptor beta chains below, sequenced in a study of T cell responses to AZD1222 COVID-19 vaccine. Sequencing used immunoSEQ multiplex PCR; TCRdb keeps in-frame clones, though not all of them. The top ten hold 2.7% of the sample, which has about 190,000 clones, about nine tenths seen once. Sequencing was performed on peripheral blood, taken on day 0 of MenACWY control vaccination. Source of these receptors: an adult in good health.

The chain is built from TRBV5-1 and TRBJ2-7; the match to TRBD2 covers 8 bases. With V trimmed by 4 bases and J by 1 base, 10 bases remained unmatched. CDR1 and CDR2 from the germline V gene are SGHRS and YFSETQ. The CDR3 has 16 amino acids. The DNA for the CDR3 is TGCGCCAGCAGCACCATCCTAGCGGGTACATCCTACGAGCAGTACTTC. Its translation: CASSTILAGTSYEQYF.

This clone was seen only a few times. The chain joins TRBV6-5 to TRBJ2-7, with D tentatively TRBD2 (5 bases). Per the germline V gene, CDR1 is MNHEY and CDR2 is SVGAGI. V was pared by 0 bases and J by 3 bases, with 12 bases between. This CDR3 has 15 residues. The CDR3 DNA is TGTGCCAGCAGTTACTCGGAGGACGGAGTCTACGAGCAGTACTTC. This sequence encodes CASSYSEDGVYEQYF.

This chain joins TRBV18 and TRBJ2-5, with no clear D. The CDR3 loop spans 12 amino acids. CDR1 is KGHSH and CDR2 is LQKENI in the germline V gene. V was shortened by 1 base and J by 5 bases, with 5 bases between the two germline ends. CDR3 protein: CASSPRRETQYF. CDR3 bases: TGTGCCAGCTCACCACGGCGGGAGACCCAGTACTTC.

This chain links TRBV2 with TRBJ1-5; D unclear. The germline V and J ends were trimmed by 7 bases and 3 bases, with 16 bases remaining between them. The germline gives CDR1 SNHLY, CDR2 FYNNEI. CDR3 length equals 15 residues. The CDR3 reads CASNPDGRNNQPQHF. The CDR3 region has the DNA TGTGCCAGCAACCCGGACGGGCGGAACAATCAGCCCCAGCATTTT.

The genes are TRBV7-9 and TRBJ1-4; TRBD1 matches at 8 bases. The CDR3 runs 15 residues. Losses at the gene ends were 5 bases for V and 2 bases for J; bases not matched to a gene: 4. The germline gives CDR1 SEHNR, CDR2 FQNEAQ (reference sequence). CDR3 region: CASSGTGVTNEKLFF. CDR3 bases: TGTGCCAGCAGCGGGACAGGTGTGACTAATGAAAAACTGTTTTTT.

The chain uses TRBV6-5 and TRBJ1-4, with D maybe TRBD1 (6 bases). With 7 bases removed from V and 2 bases from J, the gap between germline ends came to 11 bases. The germline gives CDR1 MNHEY, CDR2 SVGAGI. The CDR3 length is 14 residues. CDR3 sequence: CASTRTGTNEKLFF. The CDR3, as DNA: TGTGCCAGCACCCGAACAGGGACTAATGAAAAACTGTTTTTT.

This chain connects TRBV7-2 to TRBJ2-1; TRBD1 agrees at 8 bases. The CDR3 is 14 residues long. V shed 1 base, J shed 7 bases, and the junction held 3 bases outside the gene matches. In germline, CDR1 is SGHTA, CDR2 FQGNSA. CDR3 sequence: CASSLGTGTNEQFF. The CDR3 region has the DNA TGTGCCAGCAGCTTAGGGACAGGGACGAATGAGCAGTTCTTC.

Details on this clone: The junction differs from germline at one of its ends, possibly a read error. CDR3 protein: CTSSQDRGTGANVLTF. CDR3 coding DNA: TGCACCAGCAGCCAAGATCGTGGGACTGGGGCCAACGTCCTGACTTTC. The chain employs TRBV4-3 and TRBJ2-6; D is unresolved. The length of the CDR3 is 16 residues. The germline V gene has CDR1 LGHNA and CDR2 YSLEER.

The chain employs TRBV28 and TRBJ1-5; D is ambiguous. The V gene lost 10 bases and the J gene lost 6 bases, with 13 bases spanning the gap. CDR1 and CDR2 (germline): MDHEN, SYDVKM. The CDR3 has 12 residues. This chain's CDR3 is CAIRQSGQPQHF. The CDR3 DNA is TGTGCCATTCGCCAATCGGGTCAGCCCCAGCATTTT.

The gene calls are TRBV6-5 and TRBJ1-1; D gene uncertain. The ends were cut back, 2 bases at V and 5 bases at J, with 18 bases in the middle. The CDR3 runs 16 residues. Per the germline V gene, CDR1 is MNHEY and CDR2 is SVGAGI. CDR3 amino acids: CASSYNSIGSTTEAFF. The CDR3 DNA reads as TGTGCCAGCAGTTACAACAGTATAGGGTCCACGACTGAAGCTTTCTTT.

J is TRBJ2-3 and V is TRBV6-2 or TRBV6-3, with 7 nucleotides matching TRBD2. Germline V gene data show CDR1 as MNHEY and CDR2 as SVGEGT. The V and J ends lost 5 bases and 5 bases, in that order; junction bases with no gene match: 7. The CDR3 is 14 residues long. CDR3 sequence reads: CASSGAGRGDTQYF. In nucleotides, the CDR3 is TGTGCCAGCAGTGGAGCGGGGCGGGGAGATACGCAGTATTTT.

The chain employs TRBV21-1 and TRBJ2-7; the DNA was not used to check the table's D call, TRBD1. TRBV21-1 is a listed pseudogene. The CDR3 consists of 16 residues. The CDR3 coding sequence is TGTGCCAGCAACCGAAAACGCCGGGACAGGGCCTACGAGCAGTACTTC. Protein sequence: CASNRKRRDRAYEQYF.

This clone has only a few counts. The chain links TRBV10-3 to TRBJ1-2; the D gene is possibly TRBD1 (5 bases). CDR3 size: 14 residues. Between the trimmed V and J ends, which lost 7 bases and 4 bases, there was a span of 16 bases. The V gene's germline CDR1 is ENHRY and CDR2 SYGVKD. The CDR3 spells CAITGEGSGYGYTF. The CDR3 coding sequence is TGTGCCATCACGGGGGAGGGATCGGGCTATGGCTACACCTTC.

The rearrangement uses TRBV29-1 and TRBJ2-2; maybe TRBD1 (5 bases). The CDR3 consists of 15 residues. V lost 2 bases to trimming and J lost 1 base, with 11 bases between them. CDR1 is SQVTM, CDR2 ANQGSEA, per germline. CDR3 nucleotide sequence: TGCAGCGTTGAAAGCAGGGTAGGGAACACCGGGGAGCTGTTTTTT. Amino acid sequence: CSVESRVGNTGELFF.

This clone was seen only a few times. The J gene is TRBJ1-6, the V gene TRBV6-5; D possibly corresponds to TRBD1 (5 bases). The germline V and J ends were trimmed by 6 bases and 5 bases, with 11 bases remaining between them. Germline CDR1 reads MNHEY; CDR2 reads SVGAGI. This CDR3 is built from 14 residues. CDR3 bases: TGTGCCAGCAGCCTTACCAGGGATAATTCACCCCTCCACTTT. Residues: CASSLTRDNSPLHF.

This clone was counted a single time. The V call is TRBV18, the J call TRBJ2-1; the match to TRBD2 covers 10 bases. This CDR3 comprises 14 residues. CDR1 is KGHSH and CDR2 is LQKENI in the germline V gene. Trimming at V came to 3 bases and at J to 9 bases, leaving 5 bases not matched to a gene. CDR3 coding DNA: TGTGCCAGCTCACCCGCTAGCGGGAGTTCTGAGCAGTTCTTC. Amino acids: CASSPASGSSEQFF.

This chain connects TRBV5-1 to TRBJ1-2; 8 nucleotides agree with TRBD1. Germline CDR1 reads SGHRS; CDR2 reads YFSETQ. The CDR3 sequence is 17 residues long. With 0 bases clipped from V and 4 bases from J, the junction kept 11 bases outside the gene matches. The chain's CDR3 is CASSLAGRGQLGYGYTF. DNA of the CDR3: TGCGCCAGCAGCTTGGCCGGCAGGGGGCAGCTCGGCTATGGCTACACCTTC.

The chain couples TRBV11-2 to TRBJ2-1, with 7 nucleotides matching TRBD2. This CDR3 is 14 amino acids long. CDR1 is SGHAT and CDR2 is FQNNGV in the germline V gene. J gave up 8 bases and V 5 bases, and 9 bases lay outside the gene matches. DNA for the CDR3: TGTGCCAGCAGCCAGACTAGCAGTAGAGATGAGCAGTTCTTC. Encoded protein: CASSQTSSRDEQFF.

The chain recombines TRBV6-5 with TRBJ2-2; D is undetermined. The length of the CDR3 is 14 residues. The V gene lost 2 bases and the J gene lost 7 bases, with 11 bases spanning the gap. Germline V gene sequence: CDR1 MNHEY, CDR2 SVGAGI. The CDR3 reads CASSYRVRNGELFF. The CDR3 DNA is TGTGCCAGCAGTTACCGGGTCCGAAACGGGGAGCTGTTTTTT.

The J gene is TRBJ2-2, the V gene TRBV7-2, with 12 nucleotides matching TRBD2. Germline V gene lookup returns CDR1 SGHTA and CDR2 FQGNSA. Unmatched junction bases numbered 11, after V lost 5 bases and J lost 4 bases. There are 18 residues in the CDR3. This chain's CDR3 is CASSPLAGGLGSTGELFF. The CDR3 bases are TGTGCCAGCAGCCCTCTAGCGGGAGGGCTCGGGAGCACCGGGGAGCTGTTTTTT. Together with reference TRBV7-2 and TRBJ2-2, the CDR3 gives the full variable domain: GAGVSQSPSNKVTEKGKDVELRCDPISGHTALYWYRQSLGQGLEFLIYFQGNSAPDKSGLPSDRFSAERTGGSVSTLTIQRTQQEDSAVYLCASSPLAGGLGSTGELFFGEGSRLTVL.

The chain carries TRBV29-1 and TRBJ2-3; 14 bases agree with TRBD2. With V trimmed by 6 bases and J by 6 bases, 8 bases remained unmatched. In germline, CDR1 is SQVTM, CDR2 ANQGSEA. This CDR3 region has 15 residues. The CDR3 protein is CSVAGTSGRGDTQYF. As DNA, the CDR3 is TGCAGCGTCGCCGGGACTAGCGGGAGAGGGGATACGCAGTATTTT.

The rearrangement uses TRBV2 and TRBJ1-3; the D gene is possibly TRBD1 (5 bases). This CDR3 is built from 14 residues. The V end was cut by 8 bases, the J end by 2 bases, with 13 bases between. Germline CDR1 and CDR2: SNHLY and FYNNEI. The CDR3 loop is CASGGGLAGNTIYF. CDR3 nucleotides: TGTGCCAGCGGGGGGGGTCTGGCTGGAAACACCATATATTTT. Full variable domain (remainder filled in from reference TRBV2 and TRBJ1-3): EPEVTQTPSHQVTQMGQEVILRCVPISNHLYFYWYRQILGQKVEFLVSFYNNEISEKSEIFDDQFSVERPDGSNFTLKIRSTKLEDSAMYFCASGGGLAGNTIYFGEGSWLTVV.

This chain links TRBV6-2 or TRBV6-3 with TRBJ2-3; 8 positions match TRBD2. Germline CDR1 MNHEY, CDR2 SVGEGT. Trimming cost V 5 bases and J 2 bases; bases outside gene matches: 6. The CDR3 contains 15 residues. In DNA, the CDR3 is TGTGCCAGCAGTGCGGCAGCGGGGGACACAGATACGCAGTATTTT. Its protein product is CASSAAAGDTDTQYF.

This chain uses TRBV7-9 with TRBJ1-6; tentatively, D is TRBD1 (5 bases). CDR3 length: 14 residues. Germline V gene sequence: CDR1 SEHNR, CDR2 FQNEAQ (reference sequence). V was trimmed by 8 bases and J by 4 bases, leaving 12 bases between them. CDR3 sequence reads: CASEDDSYNSPLHF. The CDR3 DNA reads TGTGCCAGCGAGGACGACAGTTATAATTCACCCCTCCACTTT.

The rearrangement joins TRBV29-1 to TRBJ2-7; D might be TRBD1 (6 bases). The ends were cut back, 4 bases at V and 1 base at J, with 11 bases in the middle. This CDR3 has 13 amino acids. Germline CDR1 is SQVTM and CDR2 is ANQGSEA. The CDR3 reads CSVVQGLSYEQYF. The CDR3, as DNA: TGCAGCGTTGTTCAGGGGTTGTCCTACGAGCAGTACTTC.

The J gene is TRBJ1-5, the V gene TRBV19; D might be TRBD1 (6 bases). V lost 4 bases and J 2 bases, leaving 12 bases between the germline ends. This CDR3 contains 15 residues. CDR1 is LNHDA and CDR2 is SQIVND in the germline V gene (reference sequence). As DNA, the CDR3 is TGTGCCAGTAGTAATTGGGGGGCAGGCAATCAGCCCCAGCATTTT. Protein: CASSNWGAGNQPQHF.